This T cell receptor beta chain was documented in a study of somatic mutations in cytotoxic T cells in rheumatoid arthritis. Overall study: Certain V beta antibody-stained T-cell populations, V beta1+ cells sequenced for TCRB among them, were flow-sorted to nearly 100% purity.

The repertoire was sequenced with immunoSEQ multiplex PCR; TCRdb's copy has only in-frame clones and lacks some. Of almost 20,000 clones listed, over 70% were seen once; the top ten hold about 10%. Comments on this clone: The target antigen is unknown.

Study-level points and caveats: Among rheumatoid arthritis patients, TRBV07 appeared slightly underrepresented, and this finding was left without any adjustment for multiple comparisons. The identity of the antigens targeted by the expanded CD8+ clones remained unknown. The study found CD8+ clonality increased with age in rheumatoid arthritis patients, not healthy controls.

The CDR3 contains 16 residues. Trimming took 2 bases from V and 3 from J; bases not matched to a gene: 6. CDR1 is PRHDT and CDR2 is FYEKMQ in the germline V gene (reference sequence). This TCR came from a woman aged 50 to 60 in good health. Sequencing was carried out using CD8+ T cells sorted from blood. The V gene is TRBV13, the J gene TRBJ2-3; TRBD1 agrees at 9 bases. CDR3 DNA: TGTGCCAGCAGCTTAACCGGGACAGGGTGGACAGATACGCAGTATTTT. Its translation: CASSLTGTGWTDTQYF. Full variable domain (missing parts from reference TRBV13 and TRBJ2-3): AAGVIQSPRHLIKEKRETATLKCYPIPRHDTVYWYQQGPGQDPQFLISFYEKMQSDKGSIPDRFSAQQFSDYHSELNMSSLELGDSALYFCASSLTGTGWTDTQYFGPGTRLTVL.